A selection of T cell receptor beta chains follows, all from one sample in a study of cytomegalovirus exposure and HLA in healthy donors. This table comes from immunoSEQ multiplex PCR, and its TCRdb copy is limited to in-frame clones, with some not included. This table has roughly 130,000 clones, 80% appearing once. Specimen: PBMCs. The receptors originated from a male donor in good health and CMV-seronegative. CDR3s include the opening cysteine and the closing phenylalanine or tryptophan. A D gene is named only where the DNA matches it firmly. Clone size is given for some rows only: seen once, a few or many times, or a class if the clone is expanded.

j_call d_call v_call clone_size cdr3_nt cdr3_aa
TRBJ1-4 - TRBV7-9 - TGTGCCAGCAGCCCGCAAGGGGGGGCTAATGAAAAACTGTTTTTT CASSPQGGANEKLFF
TRBJ2-7 TRBD2 TRBV5-6 - TGTGCCAGCAGCGTCTCACTAGCGGGAGGCTACGAGCAGTACTTC CASSVSLAGGYEQYF
TRBJ1-1 - TRBV12-2 - TGTGCAAGTCGCTCCGCCCCAGGGGAGGGGGGCACTGAAGCTTTCTTT CASRSAPGEGGTEAFF
TRBJ1-2 TRBD1 TRBV11-2 few TGTGCCAGCAGCAAGTCGACAGGGGGCTACTATGGCTACACCTTC CASSKSTGGYYGYTF
TRBJ2-6 - TRBV5-6 - TGTGCCAGCAGCTTGAACAGTGGCTCTGGGGCCAACGGCCTGACTTTC CASSLNSGSGANGLTF
TRBJ1-6 - TRBV28 - TGTGCCAGCAGACACGATTCACCCCTCCACTTT CASRHDSPLHF
TRBJ2-7 - TRBV30 - TGTGCCTGGAGTGGTGAGGTCCCCCCCTACGAGCAGTACTTC CAWSGEVPPYEQYF
TRBJ1-1 - TRBV7-9 - TGTGCCAGCAGCGGGGCTAACACTGAAGCTTTCTTT CASSGANTEAFF
TRBJ1-2 - TRBV4-1 - TGCGCCAGCAGCCAGGGCGTTCTCACCTTC CASSQGVLTF
TRBJ1-2 TRBD1 TRBV11-2 - TGTGCCAGCAGATCACCCCGGGACAGGGGGCCCTATGGCTACACCTTC CASRSPRDRGPYGYTF
TRBJ1-5 - TRBV27 - TGTGCCAGCAGTTCGCGGGGGACATATGATAATCAGCCCCAGCATTTT CASSSRGTYDNQPQHF
TRBJ2-1 TRBD1 TRBV18 - TGTGCCAGCTCACCGGACAGGACCTACAATGAGCAGTTCTTC CASSPDRTYNEQFF
TRBJ2-2 TRBD2 TRBV5-1 few TGCGCCAGCAGCTTGGAGGGGACTAGCGGGAGCAAGAACACCGGGGAGCTGTTTTTT CASSLEGTSGSKNTGELFF
TRBJ1-1 - TRBV5-1 once TGCGCCAGCAGCTTAACCGGGATGGACACTGAAGCTTTCTTT CASSLTGMDTEAFF
TRBJ1-5 - TRBV28 few TGTGCCAGCACCCCAGGGGTACAGCCCCAGCATTTT CASTPGVQPQHF
TRBJ2-5 - TRBV5-6 - TGTGCCAGCAGCTTTCGAGAAGAGACCCAGTACTTC CASSFREETQYF
TRBJ1-4 TRBD1 TRBV6-5 - TGTGCCAGCAGTCAGGACAGGTTGGGGGAAAAACTGTTTTTT CASSQDRLGEKLFF
TRBJ1-6 - TRBV11-2 - TGTGCCAGCAGGACTCAGGGGCCCCGAAATTCACCCCTCCACTTT CASRTQGPRNSPLHF
TRBJ1-1 - TRBV19 - TGTGCCAGTAGTATAAAGGCCCTGGGCGCTGAAGCTTTCTTT CASSIKALGAEAFF
TRBJ2-5 TRBD1 TRBV9 - TGTGCCAGCAGCGTAGATCCGGGACAGGGATGGTCCGAAGAGACCCAGTACTTC CASSVDPGQGWSEETQYF
TRBJ1-2 TRBD1 TRBV5-5 - TGTGCCAGCAGCGAGGGGACAGTCTCTGGCTACACCTTC CASSEGTVSGYTF
TRBJ2-7 TRBD1 TRBV6-4 - TGTGCCAGCAGTCCCCCCCGCAGGGGGTCCTACGAGCAGTACTTC CASSPPRRGSYEQYF
TRBJ2-7 - TRBV6-1 - TGTGCCAGCAGTGAAGGGGACAAAGCCTGGGACGAGCAGTACTTC CASSEGDKAWDEQYF
TRBJ1-1 TRBD1 TRBV7-8 - TGTGCCAGCAGCACAGGGGTGCGGACTGAAGCTTTCTTT CASSTGVRTEAFF
TRBJ1-2 TRBD1 TRBV9 - TGTGCCAGCAGCGCAGGGACAGATTACTATGGCTACACCTTC CASSAGTDYYGYTF
TRBJ2-6 - TRBV13 - TGTGCCAGCAGCTTTGACAGCTCTGGGGCCAACGGCCTGACTTTC CASSFDSSGANGLTF
TRBJ2-5 TRBD1 TRBV5-1 - TGCGCCAGCAGCTCTTTAACAGGGGCCCAAGAGACCCAGTACTTC CASSSLTGAQETQYF
TRBJ2-7 TRBD1 TRBV7-2 - TGTGCCAGCAGTGGTCCGGGACAGGGGCCAGCTGGCGAGCAGTACTTC CASSGPGQGPAGEQYF
TRBJ1-5 - TRBV11-1 - TGTGCCAGCAGCCGGGACATCAGTCAGCCCCAGCATTTT CASSRDISQPQHF
TRBJ1-5 - TRBV19 - TGTGCCAGTAGTATTCAGGGTGTGGGCAATCAGCCCCAGCATTTT CASSIQGVGNQPQHF
TRBJ1-1 - TRBV15 - TGTGCCACCAGCAGAGATACCAGGGGCTCGAACACTGAAGCTTTCTTT CATSRDTRGSNTEAFF
TRBJ2-1 - TRBV11-2 - TGTGCCAGCAGCCCCAGGGGGGATGAGCAGTTCTTC CASSPRGDEQFF
TRBJ2-1 TRBD2 TRBV5-1 once TGCGCCAGCAGCCCAACTAGCGGGAGGGTCTCCCCCTACAATGAGCAGTTCTTC CASSPTSGRVSPYNEQFF
TRBJ1-5 TRBD1 TRBV30 once TGTGCCTGGAGTGCCCGCAGGGGGGAGCCCCAGCATTTT CAWSARRGEPQHF
TRBJ2-7 - TRBV18 - TGTGCCAGCTCGCGAGAAGCTTCCTACGAGCAGTACTTC CASSREASYEQYF
TRBJ2-7 - TRBV7-9 - TGTGCCAGCAGCTCGAGGGACTCTCGCTCCTACGAGCAGTACTTC CASSSRDSRSYEQYF
TRBJ1-1 - TRBV10-3 - TGTGCCATCAGTGGGGGAGGGGCAGCCTGGCTCACTGAAGCTTTCTTT CAISGGGAAWLTEAFF
TRBJ2-5 TRBD2 TRBV4-3 - TGCGCCAGCAGCCCAGGACTAGCGGGGCGAGAGACCCAGTACTTC CASSPGLAGRETQYF
TRBJ2-3 - TRBV27 - TGTGCCAGCAGTTTAGGCAGGGGACGAGATACGCAGTATTTT CASSLGRGRDTQYF
TRBJ1-2 TRBD1 TRBV13 - TGTGCCAGCAGCTGGGACAGCATCCATGGCTACACCTTC CASSWDSIHGYTF